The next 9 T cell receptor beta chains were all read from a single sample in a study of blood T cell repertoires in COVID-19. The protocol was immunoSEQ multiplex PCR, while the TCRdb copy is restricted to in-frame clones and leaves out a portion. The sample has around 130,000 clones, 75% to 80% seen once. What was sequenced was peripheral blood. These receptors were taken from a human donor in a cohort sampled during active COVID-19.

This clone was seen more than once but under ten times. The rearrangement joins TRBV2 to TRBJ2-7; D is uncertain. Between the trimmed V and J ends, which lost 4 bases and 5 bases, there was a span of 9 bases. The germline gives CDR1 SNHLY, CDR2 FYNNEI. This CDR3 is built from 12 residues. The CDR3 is CASSVYSNEQYF. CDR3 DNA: TGTGCCAGCAGTGTTTACTCGAACGAGCAGTACTTC.

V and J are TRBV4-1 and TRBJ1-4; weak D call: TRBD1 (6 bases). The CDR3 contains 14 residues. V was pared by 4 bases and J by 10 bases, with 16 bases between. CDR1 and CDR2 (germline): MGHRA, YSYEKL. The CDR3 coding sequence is TGCGCCAGCAGCCGGACAGTTTTCTCATTAAAACTGTTTTTT. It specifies CASSRTVFSLKLFF.

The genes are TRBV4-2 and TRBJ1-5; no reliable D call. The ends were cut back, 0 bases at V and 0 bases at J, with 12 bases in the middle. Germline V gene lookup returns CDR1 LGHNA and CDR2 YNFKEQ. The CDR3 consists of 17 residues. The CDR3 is CASSQDQAGYSNQPQHF. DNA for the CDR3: TGTGCCAGCAGCCAAGATCAAGCCGGGTATAGCAATCAGCCCCAGCATTTT.

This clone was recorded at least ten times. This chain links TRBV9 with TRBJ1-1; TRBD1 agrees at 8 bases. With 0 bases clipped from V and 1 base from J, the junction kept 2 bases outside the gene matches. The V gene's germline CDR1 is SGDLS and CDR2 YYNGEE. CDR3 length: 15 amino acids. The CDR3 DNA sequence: TGTGCCAGCAGCGTAGATGGGACAGGGAACACTGAAGCTTTCTTT. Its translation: CASSVDGTGNTEAFF.

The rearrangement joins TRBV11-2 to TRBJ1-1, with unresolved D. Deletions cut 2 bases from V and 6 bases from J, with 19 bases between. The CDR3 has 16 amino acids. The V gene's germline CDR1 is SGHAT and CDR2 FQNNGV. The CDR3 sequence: CASSLPTLRHSAEAFF. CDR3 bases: TGTGCCAGCAGCTTACCCACCCTTCGACATTCAGCTGAAGCTTTCTTT. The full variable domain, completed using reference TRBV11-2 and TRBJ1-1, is EAGVAQSPRYKIIEKRQSVAFWCNPISGHATLYWYQQILGQGPKLLIQFQNNGVVDDSQLPKDRFSAERLKGVDSTLKIQPAKLEDSAVYLCASSLPTLRHSAEAFFGQGTRLTVV.

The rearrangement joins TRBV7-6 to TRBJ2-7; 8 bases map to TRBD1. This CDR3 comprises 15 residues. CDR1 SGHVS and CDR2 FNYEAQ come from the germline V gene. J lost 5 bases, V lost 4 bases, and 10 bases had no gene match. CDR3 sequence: CASSSSGQEIHEQYF. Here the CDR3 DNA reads TGTGCCAGCAGCTCATCGGGACAGGAGATCCACGAGCAGTACTTC. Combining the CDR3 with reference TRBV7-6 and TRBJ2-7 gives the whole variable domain GAGVSQSPRYKVTKRGQDVALRCDPISGHVSLYWYRQALGQGPEFLTYFNYEAQQDKSGLPNDRFSAERPEGSISTLTIQRTEQRDSAMYRCASSSSGQEIHEQYFGPGTRLTVT.

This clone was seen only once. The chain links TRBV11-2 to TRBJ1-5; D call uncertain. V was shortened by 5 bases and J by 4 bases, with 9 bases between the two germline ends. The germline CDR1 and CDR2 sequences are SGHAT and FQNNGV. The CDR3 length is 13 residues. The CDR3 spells CASSIFINQPQHF. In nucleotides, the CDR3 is TGTGCCAGCAGCATTTTCATTAATCAGCCCCAGCATTTT.

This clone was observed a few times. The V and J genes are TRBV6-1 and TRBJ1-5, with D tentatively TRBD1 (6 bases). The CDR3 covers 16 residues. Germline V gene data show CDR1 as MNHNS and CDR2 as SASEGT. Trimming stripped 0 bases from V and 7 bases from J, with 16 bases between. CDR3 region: CASSEAQRQAGQPQHF. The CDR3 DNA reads TGTGCCAGCAGTGAAGCGCAAAGACAGGCGGGCCAGCCCCAGCATTTT.

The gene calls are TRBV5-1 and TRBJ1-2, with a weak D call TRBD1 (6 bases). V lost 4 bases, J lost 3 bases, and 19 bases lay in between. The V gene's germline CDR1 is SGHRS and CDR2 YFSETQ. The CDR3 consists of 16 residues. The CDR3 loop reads CASSRRTETAYYGYTF. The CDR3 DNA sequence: TGCGCCAGCAGCCGAAGGACAGAAACGGCTTACTATGGCTACACCTTC.